The clone carrying this TCR beta chain was seen a few times. Its antigen is currently unknown. These data belong to a study of regulatory T cells in long-lasting Graves disease. This sample's time point: newly diagnosed GD, antithyroid drugs for less than 3 months. Following extraction of RNA from PBMCs, that RNA was used to make the TCR library. General observations from the study: The study found persistent patients shared more public clonotypes (roughly 3,000) than new patients (roughly 880).

iRepertoire HTBI primers and Arm-PCR of CDR3 regions built TCR beta libraries. Authors' methods: Identification of gene segments yielded over 60 TRBV and some 14 TRBJ across samples. TCRdb reanalysed the multiplex PCR reads using MiXCR and keeps one entry per CDR3 protein. V and J calls and clone size were set by TCRdb, not the authors. The sample carries fewer than 650,000 distinct CDR3 sequences, about 16% recorded once. This CDR3 is 13 amino acids long. CDR1 MGHRA and CDR2 YSYEKL come from the germline V gene. The germline V and J ends were trimmed by 0 bases and 5 bases, with 8 bases remaining between them. These data also featured in a second study, about T cells in Graves' hyperthyroidism and ophthalmopathy. That report adds: Patients were excluded because of uncontrolled infection, other autoimmune disease, pregnancy or lactation.

The sample here was peripheral blood mononuclear cells (PBMCs), taken at new diagnosis, from a patient treated with antithyroid drugs. The source of this sequence is a man younger than 35 with Graves disease. This sequence joins TRBV4-1 and TRBJ2-7; D gene uncertain. The CDR3 DNA is TGCGCCAGCAGCCAAGAACCGGGTAACGAGCAGTACTTC. Protein sequence: CASSQEPGNEQYF.